This T cell receptor beta chain was captured in a study of T-cell reconstitution after alpha-beta-depleted transplantation in children. On this clonotype itself: Its cognate antigen is unknown. Its ends do not fully match the called genes, so a read error is possible.

Unique molecular identifiers tagged the TCRbeta library. TCRdb analysed the PCR reads with MiXCR anew, one entry per CDR3 protein. Of approximately 50,000 distinct CDR3 sequences in the sample, about 47% were seen once. This CDR3 has 13 residues. CDR1 MRHNA and CDR2 SNTAGT come from the germline V gene. Notes on the study in general: Where alpha-beta T cells came from about two months after transplant was reportedly several hundred expanded graft clones. At the one-year point after transplant, T-cell counts and TCRbeta diversity were found to come mostly from T cells that had been newly produced.

The sequences come from peripheral blood, collected before TCRalphabeta/CD19-depleted stem cell transplant. The sequence was obtained from a boy in the first two years of life with SCID, due to receive a stem cell transplant. The chain combines TRBV6-4 with TRBJ2-1, with unresolved D. CDR3 bases: TGTGCCAGCAGCGACTCCCTCCTTGGCGAGCAGTTCTTC. It translates to CASSDSLLGEQFF.